The present TCR beta chain was sequenced within a study of T cells after somatic rescue of genetic block. The germline V gene encodes CDR1 MNHEY and CDR2 SMNVEV (reference sequence). This CDR3 has 15 residues. After removal of 8 bases from V and 9 bases from J, the junction contained 12 bases not matched to a gene. Sequenced by immunoSEQ multiplex PCR; TCRdb stores in-frame clones only, minus some. This sample has about 88,000 clones, with more than 80% found just once. The rearrangement joins TRBV27 to TRBJ2-1; 11 bases are a match to TRBD2. The sample was peripheral blood mononuclear cells (PBMCs). The origin of this receptor is a woman aged 18 to 35. CDR3 loop: CASGLLAGAIGEQFF. As DNA, the CDR3 is TGTGCCAGCGGCCTACTAGCGGGAGCCATTGGTGAGCAGTTCTTC.